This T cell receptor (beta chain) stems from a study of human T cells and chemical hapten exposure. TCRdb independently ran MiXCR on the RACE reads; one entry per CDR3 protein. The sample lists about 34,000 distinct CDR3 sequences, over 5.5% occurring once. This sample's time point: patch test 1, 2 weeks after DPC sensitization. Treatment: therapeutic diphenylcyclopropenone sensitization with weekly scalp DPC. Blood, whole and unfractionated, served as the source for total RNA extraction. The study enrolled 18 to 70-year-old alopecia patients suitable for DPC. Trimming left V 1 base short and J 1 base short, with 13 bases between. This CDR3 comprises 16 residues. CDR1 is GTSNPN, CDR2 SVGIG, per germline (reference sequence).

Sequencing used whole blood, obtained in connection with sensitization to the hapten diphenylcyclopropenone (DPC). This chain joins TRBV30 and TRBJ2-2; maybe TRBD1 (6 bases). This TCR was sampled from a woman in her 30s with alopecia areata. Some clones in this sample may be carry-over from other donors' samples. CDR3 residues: CAWSGDVTGNTGELFF. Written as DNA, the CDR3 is TGTGCCTGGAGTGGTGACGTGACAGGGAACACCGGGGAGCTGTTTTTT.